The source of this TCR beta chain is a study of blood T cells in healthy people across ages. Germline loops: CDR1 DFQATT, CDR2 SNEGSKA (reference sequence). The V and J ends lost 2 bases and 13 bases respectively, with 23 bases between them. The CDR3 length is 15 residues. This clonotype has just a few counts. A sample-barcoded 5' primer and a J-beta primer mix were used in a second PCR of roughly 7 to 12 cycles. TCRdb called the 5' RACE reads again in MiXCR, with one record for every CDR3 protein. In the table there are 850,000 or so distinct CDR3 sequences, about 28% of which are singletons. The chain carries TRBV20-1 and TRBJ1-4; D unclear. The sequenced sample was blood. The sequence derives from a woman over 75 in good health. The CDR3 nucleotides read TGCAGTGCTAGAAATAGTTCCGGGCCGTCAGGCGGACTGTTTTTT. Residues: CSARNSSGPSGGLFF.